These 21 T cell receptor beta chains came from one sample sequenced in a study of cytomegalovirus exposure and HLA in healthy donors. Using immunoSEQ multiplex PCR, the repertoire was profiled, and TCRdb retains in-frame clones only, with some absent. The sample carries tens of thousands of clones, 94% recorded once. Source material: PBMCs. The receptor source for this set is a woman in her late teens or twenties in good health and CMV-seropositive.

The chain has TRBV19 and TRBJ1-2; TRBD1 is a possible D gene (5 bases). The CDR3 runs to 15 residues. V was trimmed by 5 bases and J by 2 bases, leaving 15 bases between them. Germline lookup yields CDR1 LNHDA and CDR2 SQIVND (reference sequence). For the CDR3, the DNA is TGTGCCAGTAGTCAGCGGGGGACGGTGAACTATGGCTACACCTTC. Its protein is CASSQRGTVNYGYTF.

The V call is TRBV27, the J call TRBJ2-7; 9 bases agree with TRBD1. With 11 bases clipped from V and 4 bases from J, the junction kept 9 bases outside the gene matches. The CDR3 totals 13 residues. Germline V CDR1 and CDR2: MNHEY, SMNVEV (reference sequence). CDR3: CASLRQGGYEQYF. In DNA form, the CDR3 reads TGTGCCTCTTTGAGACAGGGGGGGTACGAGCAGTACTTC.

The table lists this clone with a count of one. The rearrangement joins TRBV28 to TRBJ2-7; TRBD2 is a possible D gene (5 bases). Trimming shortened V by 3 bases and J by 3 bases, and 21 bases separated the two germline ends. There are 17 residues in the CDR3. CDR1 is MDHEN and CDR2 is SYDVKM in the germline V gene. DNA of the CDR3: TGTGCCAGCAGTTTTTTCTTTGGACTTACGCGGATCTACGAGCAGTACTTC. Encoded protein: CASSFFFGLTRIYEQYF.

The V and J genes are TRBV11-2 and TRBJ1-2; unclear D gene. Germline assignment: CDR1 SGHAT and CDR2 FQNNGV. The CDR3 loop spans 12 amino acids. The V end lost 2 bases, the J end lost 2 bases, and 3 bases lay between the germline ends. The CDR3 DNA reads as TGTGCCAGCAGCTTACTCAACTATGGCTACACCTTC. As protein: CASSLLNYGYTF.

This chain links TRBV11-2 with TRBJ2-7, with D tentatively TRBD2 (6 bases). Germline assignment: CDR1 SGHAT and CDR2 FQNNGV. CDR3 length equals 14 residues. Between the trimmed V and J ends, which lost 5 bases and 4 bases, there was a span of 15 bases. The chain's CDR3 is CASSLPGLLYEQYF. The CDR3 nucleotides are TGTGCCAGCAGCCTACCGGGACTTCTGTACGAGCAGTACTTC.

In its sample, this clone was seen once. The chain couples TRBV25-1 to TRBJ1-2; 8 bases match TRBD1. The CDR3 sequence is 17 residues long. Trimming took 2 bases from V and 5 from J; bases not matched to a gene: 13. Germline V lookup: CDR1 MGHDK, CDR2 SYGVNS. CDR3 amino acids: CASSEEGDRTFLYGYTF. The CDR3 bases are TGTGCCAGCAGTGAAGAGGGGGACAGGACCTTTTTGTATGGCTACACCTTC.

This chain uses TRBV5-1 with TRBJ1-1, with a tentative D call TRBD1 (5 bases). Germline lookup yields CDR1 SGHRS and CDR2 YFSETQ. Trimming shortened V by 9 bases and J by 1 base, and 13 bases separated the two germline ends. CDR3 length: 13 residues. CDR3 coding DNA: TGCGCCACCCTTCTCGACAGGAACACTGAAGCTTTCTTT. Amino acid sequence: CATLLDRNTEAFF.

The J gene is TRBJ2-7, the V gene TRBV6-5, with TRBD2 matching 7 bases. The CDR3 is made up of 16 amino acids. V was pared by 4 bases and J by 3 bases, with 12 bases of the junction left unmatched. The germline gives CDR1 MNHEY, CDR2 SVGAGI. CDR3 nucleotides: TGTGCCAGCAGTTCCCCCTCCGCGGGAGAATACTACGAGCAGTACTTC. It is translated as CASSSPSAGEYYEQYF.

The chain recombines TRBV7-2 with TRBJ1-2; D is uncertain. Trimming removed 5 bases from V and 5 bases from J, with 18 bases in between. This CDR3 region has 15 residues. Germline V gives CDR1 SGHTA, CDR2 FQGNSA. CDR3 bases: TGTGCCAGCAGCCAAGAAAGACATCCTATTTATGGCTACACCTTC. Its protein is CASSQERHPIYGYTF.

CDR3 region: CASSLVSGGPGYGYTF. The CDR3 region has the DNA TGTGCCAGCAGCTTAGTTTCCGGGGGGCCGGGGTATGGCTACACCTTC. The chain joins TRBV7-9 to TRBJ1-2, with D possibly TRBD1 on 6 matching bases. The CDR3 totals 16 residues. CDR1 and CDR2 (germline): SEHNR, FQNEAQ (reference sequence). Trimming took 1 base from V and 5 from J, leaving 17 bases between them.

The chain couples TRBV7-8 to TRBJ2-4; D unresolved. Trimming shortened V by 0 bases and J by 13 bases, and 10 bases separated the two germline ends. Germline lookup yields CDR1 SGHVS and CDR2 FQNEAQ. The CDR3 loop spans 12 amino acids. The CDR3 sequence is CASSLAREIQYF. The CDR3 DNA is TGTGCCAGCAGCTTAGCTCGCGAGATCCAGTACTTC.

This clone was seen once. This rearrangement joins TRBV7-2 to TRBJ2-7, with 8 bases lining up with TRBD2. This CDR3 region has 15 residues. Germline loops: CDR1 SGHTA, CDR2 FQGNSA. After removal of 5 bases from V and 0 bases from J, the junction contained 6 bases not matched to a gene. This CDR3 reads CASSRGGTGSYEQYF. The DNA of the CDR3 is TGTGCCAGCAGCCGCGGGGGGACGGGCTCCTACGAGCAGTACTTC.

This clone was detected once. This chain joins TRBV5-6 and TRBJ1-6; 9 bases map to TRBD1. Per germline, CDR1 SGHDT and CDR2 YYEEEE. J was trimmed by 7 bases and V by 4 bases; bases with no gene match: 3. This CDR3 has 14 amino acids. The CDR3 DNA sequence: TGTGCCAGCAGCGCGGGACAGGGCAATTCACCCCTCCACTTT. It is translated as CASSAGQGNSPLHF.

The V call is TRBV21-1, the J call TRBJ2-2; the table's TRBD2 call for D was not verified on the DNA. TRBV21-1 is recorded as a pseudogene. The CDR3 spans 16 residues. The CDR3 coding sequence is TGTGCCAGCAGCACTCCTTGGACTAGAGAGGCCGGGGAGCTGTTTTTT. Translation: CASSTPWTREAGELFF.

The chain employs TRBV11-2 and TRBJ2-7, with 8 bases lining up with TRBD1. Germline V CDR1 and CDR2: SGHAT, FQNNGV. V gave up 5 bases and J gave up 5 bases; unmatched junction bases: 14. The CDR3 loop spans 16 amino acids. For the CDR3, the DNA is TGTGCCAGCAGCGCCCCGAGGCAGGGGGCTATCAACGAGCAGTACTTC. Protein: CASSAPRQGAINEQYF.

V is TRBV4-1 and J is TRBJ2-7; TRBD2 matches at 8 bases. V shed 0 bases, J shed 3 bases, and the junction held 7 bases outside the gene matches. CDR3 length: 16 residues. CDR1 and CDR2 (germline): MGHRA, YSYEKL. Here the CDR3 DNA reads TGCGCCAGCAGCCAAGAAAACAGCGGGAGCCACTACGAGCAGTACTTC. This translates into CASSQENSGSHYEQYF.

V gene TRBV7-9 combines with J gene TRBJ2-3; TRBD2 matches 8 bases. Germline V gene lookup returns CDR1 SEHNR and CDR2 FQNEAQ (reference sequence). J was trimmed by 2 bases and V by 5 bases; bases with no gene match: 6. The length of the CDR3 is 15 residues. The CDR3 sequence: CASSPRLAYTDTQYF. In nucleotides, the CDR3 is TGTGCCAGCAGCCCAAGACTAGCGTACACAGATACGCAGTATTTT.

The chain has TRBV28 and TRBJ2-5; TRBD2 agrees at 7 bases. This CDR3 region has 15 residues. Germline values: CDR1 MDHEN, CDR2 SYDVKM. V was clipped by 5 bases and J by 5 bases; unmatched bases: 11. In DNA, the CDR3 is TGTGCCAGCAGTCCGGGACGGACGGGGGGTGAGACCCAGTACTTC. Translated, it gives CASSPGRTGGETQYF.

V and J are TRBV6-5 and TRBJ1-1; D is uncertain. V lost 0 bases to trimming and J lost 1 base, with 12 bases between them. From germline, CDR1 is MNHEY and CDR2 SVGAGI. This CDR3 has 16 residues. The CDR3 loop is CASSYSPRVANTEAFF. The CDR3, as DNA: TGTGCCAGCAGTTACTCCCCTCGGGTAGCGAACACTGAAGCTTTCTTT.

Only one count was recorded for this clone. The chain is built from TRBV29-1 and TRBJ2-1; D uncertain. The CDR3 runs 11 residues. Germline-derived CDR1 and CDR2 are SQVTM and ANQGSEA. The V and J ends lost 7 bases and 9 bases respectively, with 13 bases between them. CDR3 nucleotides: TGCAGCGCACTCAAGTTACTTGAGCAGTTCTTC. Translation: CSALKLLEQFF.

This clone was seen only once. The CDR3 is CASSLALGDGGTEAFF. CDR3 coding DNA: TGTGCCAGCAGCTTGGCCCTCGGGGATGGAGGGACTGAAGCTTTCTTT. This chain connects TRBV7-2 to TRBJ1-1; D unresolved. Germline assignment: CDR1 SGHTA and CDR2 FQGNSA. V lost 3 bases, J lost 5 bases, and 19 bases lay in between. This CDR3 is built from 16 residues.